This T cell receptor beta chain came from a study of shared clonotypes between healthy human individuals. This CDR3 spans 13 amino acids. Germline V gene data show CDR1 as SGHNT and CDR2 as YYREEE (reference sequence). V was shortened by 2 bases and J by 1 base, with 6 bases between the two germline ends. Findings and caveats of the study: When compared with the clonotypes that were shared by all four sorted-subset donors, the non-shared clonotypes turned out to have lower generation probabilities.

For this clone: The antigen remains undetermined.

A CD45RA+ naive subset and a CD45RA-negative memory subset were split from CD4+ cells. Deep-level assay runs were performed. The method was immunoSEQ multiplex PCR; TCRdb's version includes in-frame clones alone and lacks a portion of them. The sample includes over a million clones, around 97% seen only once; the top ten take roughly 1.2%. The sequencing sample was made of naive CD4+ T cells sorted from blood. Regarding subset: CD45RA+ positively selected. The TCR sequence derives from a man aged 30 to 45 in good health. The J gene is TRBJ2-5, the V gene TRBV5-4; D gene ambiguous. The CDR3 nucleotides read TGTGCCAGCAGCTTCTCCAGCCAAGAGACCCAGTACTTC. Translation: CASSFSSQETQYF. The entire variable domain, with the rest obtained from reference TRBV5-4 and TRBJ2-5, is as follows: ETGVTQSPTHLIKTRGQQVTLRCSSQSGHNTVSWYQQALGQGPQFIFQYYREEENGRGNFPPRFSGLQFPNYSSELNVNALELDDSALYLCASSFSSQETQYFGPGTRLLVL.